Below, 27 T cell receptor beta chains from the same sample are listed, as sequenced in a study of blood T cell repertoires in COVID-19. Profiling relied on immunoSEQ multiplex PCR, and the TCRdb table lists in-frame clones only, not all of them. The repertoire consists of 350,000 to 450,000 clones, with approximately 89% occurring once and the leading ten covering about 0.9%. Sequenced input: PBMCs or T cells enriched from blood (not recorded which). The receptors come from a woman in her thirties or forties who had been exposed to COVID-19.

In DNA, the CDR3 is TGTGCCAGCAGTGAAGATGCGGGGGCGAGCACAGATACGCAGTATTTT. It translates to CASSEDAGASTDTQYF. The chain combines TRBV2 with TRBJ2-3; D might be TRBD2 (7 bases). Germline lookup yields CDR1 SNHLY and CDR2 FYNNEI. The CDR3 has 16 residues. Trimming left V 1 base short and J 0 bases short, with 11 bases between.

The chain joins TRBV11-3 to TRBJ1-1, with 9 bases lining up with TRBD1. The CDR3 is 14 residues long. With 4 bases clipped from V and 1 base from J, the junction kept 1 base outside the gene matches. Per the germline V gene, CDR1 is SGHNT and CDR2 is YENEEA. In nucleotides, the CDR3 is TGTGCCAGCAGCTACAGGGGGCCGAACACTGAAGCTTTCTTT. Its translation: CASSYRGPNTEAFF.

V and J are TRBV24-1 and TRBJ2-1; TRBD2 matches 7 bases. Germline V gives CDR1 KGHDR, CDR2 SFDVKD. The CDR3 totals 18 residues. V shed 4 bases and J 6 bases; nucleotides not matched to a gene: 17. Here the CDR3 DNA reads TGTGCCACCAGTGACCATAGGAAGGCTAGCGGCACGGGCAATGAGCAGTTCTTC. Encoded protein: CATSDHRKASGTGNEQFF.

This chain links TRBV6-5 with TRBJ1-1, with D perhaps matching TRBD1 (5 bases). Trimming took 6 bases from V and 4 from J, leaving 12 bases between them. Per the germline V gene, CDR1 is MNHEY and CDR2 is SVGAGI. CDR3 length: 13 amino acids. The CDR3 region has the DNA TGTGCCAGCAGAGCCAGGGAGGGCACTGAAGCTTTCTTT. This sequence encodes CASRAREGTEAFF.

The rearrangement uses TRBV7-2 and TRBJ2-2; the D gene is possibly TRBD2 (5 bases). CDR3 size: 15 residues. CDR1 and CDR2 (germline): SGHTA, FQGNSA. Trimming removed 5 bases from V and 6 bases from J, with 16 bases in between. The CDR3 nucleotides read TGTGCCAGCAGCCAAAGTGGGCGGAGGTCCGGGGAGCTGTTTTTT. This encodes CASSQSGRRSGELFF.

The gene calls are TRBV14 and TRBJ1-6; D perhaps matches TRBD1 (6 bases). Germline loops: CDR1 SGHDN, CDR2 FVKESK. The V gene lost 3 bases and the J gene lost 10 bases, with 10 bases spanning the gap. The CDR3 is made up of 13 amino acids. The CDR3 bases are TGTGCCAGCAGCCATGGGGGCCGGTCACCCCTCCACTTT. Translation gives CASSHGGRSPLHF.

The genes are TRBV30 and TRBJ1-2, with D possibly TRBD1 on 5 matching bases. Deletions cut 4 bases from V and 1 base from J, with 10 bases between. Germline values: CDR1 GTSNPN, CDR2 SVGIG (reference sequence). The CDR3 covers 13 residues. CDR3 bases: TGTGCCTGGACCCGACAGATTAACTATGGCTACACCTTC. Its protein is CAWTRQINYGYTF.

The V and J genes are TRBV24-1 and TRBJ2-1; TRBD2 aligns across 9 bases. The germline V gene encodes CDR1 KGHDR and CDR2 SFDVKD. With V trimmed by 5 bases and J by 6 bases, 10 bases remained unmatched. The CDR3 has 16 amino acids. The CDR3 here is CATSAPLAGGFNEQFF. DNA for the CDR3: TGTGCCACCAGTGCTCCTCTGGCGGGAGGGTTCAATGAGCAGTTCTTC.

V and J are TRBV7-2 and TRBJ2-7; D possibly corresponds to TRBD2 (5 bases). Germline V lookup: CDR1 SGHTA, CDR2 FQGNSA. This CDR3 has 17 residues. V shed 2 bases and J shed 2 bases, with 19 bases lying between them. The CDR3 DNA sequence: TGTGCCAGCAGCTTACAGGCTCCTACCGGGGTACCCTACGAGCAGTACTTC. Translating gives CASSLQAPTGVPYEQYF.

This sequence joins TRBV19 and TRBJ2-3; the D is unclear. V was clipped by 4 bases and J by 5 bases, with 7 bases between them. The CDR3 consists of 12 residues. Germline lookup yields CDR1 LNHDA and CDR2 SQIVND (reference sequence). CDR3 sequence: CASSTTRDTQYF. In nucleotides, the CDR3 is TGTGCCAGTAGTACCACGCGAGATACGCAGTATTTT.

This chain connects TRBV6-2 or TRBV6-3 to TRBJ2-2; 9 bases are a match to TRBD1. CDR3 length: 16 amino acids. Unmatched junction bases numbered 6, after V lost 2 bases and J lost 5 bases. Looked up from germline, CDR1 is MNHEY and CDR2 is SVGEGT. CDR3 in DNA: TGTGCCAGCAGTTACCTACAGGGGGCGGGGACCGGGGAGCTGTTTTTT. Residues: CASSYLQGAGTGELFF.

Of note for this clone: A junction boundary mismatches the germline segment, possibly from a read error. The chain carries TRBV7-7 and TRBJ1-4; 8 bases match TRBD1. The CDR3 is made up of 15 amino acids. The V gene's germline CDR1 is SSHAT and CDR2 FNYEAQ (reference sequence). Written as DNA, the CDR3 is TGTGCTAGCAGCGCAACAGGGGGACCGAATGAAAAACTGTTTTTT. It encodes CASSATGGPNEKLFF.

This clone has just a few counts. The chain has TRBV5-1 and TRBJ2-1, with TRBD2 identical over 10 bases. J gave up 6 bases and V 6 bases, and 9 bases lay outside the gene matches. CDR1 SGHRS and CDR2 YFSETQ come from the germline V gene. This CDR3 region has 15 residues. This chain's CDR3 is CASNPSGGVRNEQFF. In nucleotides, the CDR3 is TGCGCCAGCAATCCTAGCGGGGGTGTCCGCAATGAGCAGTTCTTC. The complete variable domain, with remaining parts taken from reference TRBV5-1 and TRBJ2-1, reads KAGVTQTPRYLIKTRGQQVTLSCSPISGHRSVSWYQQTPGQGLQFLFEYFSETQRNKGNFPGRFSGRQFSNSRSEMNVSTLELGDSALYLCASNPSGGVRNEQFFGPGTRLTVL.

The rearrangement links TRBV27 to TRBJ1-6, with 11 bases identical to TRBD1. Per germline, CDR1 MNHEY and CDR2 SMNVEV (reference sequence). V was clipped by 6 bases and J by 10 bases; unmatched bases: 5. The CDR3 runs 14 residues. The CDR3 region is CASRGGTGGSPLHF. DNA for the CDR3: TGTGCCAGCAGGGGGGGGACAGGGGGATCACCCCTCCACTTT.

The chain carries TRBV10-3 and TRBJ1-2, with D possibly being TRBD1 (5 bases). V was pared by 3 bases and J by 3 bases, with 11 bases between. The CDR3 is 14 amino acids. The germline gives CDR1 ENHRY, CDR2 SYGVKD. CDR3 bases: TGTGCCATCAGTGAAGGCAGGGCAGACTATGGCTACACCTTC. This translates into CAISEGRADYGYTF.

This chain joins TRBV3-1 (or the pseudogene TRBV3-2) and TRBJ2-1; weak D call: TRBD2 (5 bases). Germline values: CDR1 LGHDT, CDR2 YNNKEL (reference sequence). Trimming pared 0 bases from V and 1 base from J, leaving 10 bases between. The CDR3 covers 16 residues. The CDR3 DNA reads as TGTGCCAGCAGCCAAGATCCGGGGAATTCCTACAATGAGCAGTTCTTC. Translated, it gives CASSQDPGNSYNEQFF.

This chain joins TRBV5-1 and TRBJ2-5; 10 positions agree with TRBD2. The CDR3 length is 17 residues. CDR1 and CDR2 (germline): SGHRS, YFSETQ. Losses at the gene ends were 0 bases for V and 2 bases for J; bases not matched to a gene: 7. CDR3 nucleotide sequence: TGCGCCAGCAGCTTGGGAGGGCCTAGCGGGGGTCAAGAGACCCAGTACTTC. Its translation: CASSLGGPSGGQETQYF.

The chain is built from TRBV27 and TRBJ2-7; perhaps TRBD2 as D (7 bases). With 8 bases removed from V and 6 bases from J, the gap between germline ends came to 14 bases. CDR1 and CDR2 (germline): MNHEY, SMNVEV (reference sequence). The CDR3 consists of 12 residues. The CDR3: CASRGAVGEQYF. DNA for the CDR3: TGTGCCAGCCGGGGGGCAGTGGGCGAGCAGTACTTC.

The genes are TRBV11-3 and TRBJ2-1; D remains ambiguous. V lost 2 bases and J lost 5, with 7 bases in between. The CDR3 covers 13 residues. Germline CDR1 reads SGHNT; CDR2 reads YENEEA. Here the CDR3 DNA reads TGTGCCAGCAGCTTAACAGACCACAATGAGCAGTTCTTC. This translates into CASSLTDHNEQFF.

The chain employs TRBV2 and TRBJ2-5; 7 bases line up with TRBD2. Per germline, CDR1 SNHLY and CDR2 FYNNEI. V lost 7 bases to trimming and J lost 4 bases; unmatched junction nucleotides: 6. There are 13 residues in the CDR3. The CDR3 region has the DNA TGTGCCAGCATTGCGGGAGTCGGAGAGACCCAGTACTTC. Encoded protein: CASIAGVGETQYF.

The chain couples TRBV7-2 to TRBJ1-1; no clear D gene. V lost 8 bases and J lost 7, with 17 bases in between. The CDR3 runs 13 residues. In germline, CDR1 is SGHTA, CDR2 FQGNSA. CDR3 DNA: TGTGCCAGCCTCTACCCGGGAGGGATTGAAGCTTTCTTT. Protein sequence: CASLYPGGIEAFF.

This chain joins TRBV19 and TRBJ1-6; 9 nucleotides agree with TRBD1. The CDR3 extends over 14 amino acids. After removal of 6 bases from V and 10 bases from J, the junction contained 7 bases not matched to a gene. Germline values: CDR1 LNHDA, CDR2 SQIVND (reference sequence). CDR3 sequence (DNA): TGTGCCAGTAGAACAACAGGGGGCCAGTCACCCCTCCACTTT. This translates into CASRTTGGQSPLHF.

V is TRBV19 and J is TRBJ2-5, with TRBD1 identical over 7 bases. The germline V gene has CDR1 LNHDA and CDR2 SQIVND (reference sequence). The CDR3 extends over 13 amino acids. Trimming at V came to 4 bases and at J to 7 bases, leaving 6 bases not matched to a gene. The DNA for the CDR3 is TGTGCCAGTAGTACTACAGGGGTGGGGACCCAGTACTTC. This gives the protein CASSTTGVGTQYF.

The chain uses TRBV19 and TRBJ1-2; TRBD1 matches at 7 bases. V shed 5 bases, J shed 5 bases, and the junction held 11 bases outside the gene matches. The CDR3 totals 15 residues. Germline lookup yields CDR1 LNHDA and CDR2 SQIVND (reference sequence). This chain's CDR3 is CASSVKTGQLYGYTF. As DNA, the CDR3 is TGTGCCAGTAGTGTGAAAACGGGACAGCTGTATGGCTACACCTTC. The variable domain in full, with the rest retrieved from reference TRBV19 and TRBJ1-2, is DGGITQSPKYLFRKEGQNVTLSCEQNLNHDAMYWYRQDPGQGLRLIYYSQIVNDFQKGDIAEGYSVSREKKESFPLTVTSAQKNPTAFYLCASSVKTGQLYGYTFGSGTRLTVV.

As DNA, the CDR3 is TGTGCCAGCAGTGCGGGACAGGGGGTTTGGTCCGCAAACACCATATATTTT. It translates to CASSAGQGVWSANTIYF. The V gene is TRBV25-1, the J gene TRBJ1-3; 11 bases match TRBD1. The V gene's germline CDR1 is MGHDK and CDR2 SYGVNS. With V trimmed by 4 bases and J by 6 bases, 11 bases remained unmatched. The CDR3 loop spans 17 amino acids. The entire variable domain, with the rest obtained from reference TRBV25-1 and TRBJ1-3, is as follows: EADIYQTPRYLVIGTGKKITLECSQTMGHDKMYWYQQDPGMELHLIHYSYGVNSTEKGDLSSESTVSRIRTEHFPLTLESARPSHTSQYLCASSAGQGVWSANTIYFGEGSWLTVV.

There are a few counts of this clone. This sequence joins TRBV6-5 and TRBJ1-6; the match to TRBD1 covers 10 bases. Unmatched junction bases numbered 8, after V lost 6 bases and J lost 9 bases. Germline CDR1 MNHEY, CDR2 SVGAGI. This CDR3 comprises 15 residues. The CDR3 nucleotides read TGTGCCAGCAGCGACCGGGACAGGGGTTTTTCACCCCTCCACTTT. It translates to CASSDRDRGFSPLHF.

The chain uses TRBV27 and TRBJ1-4; no reliable D call. The V gene lost 7 bases and the J gene lost 8 bases, with 20 bases spanning the gap. The CDR3 is 15 amino acids. Germline loops: CDR1 MNHEY, CDR2 SMNVEV (reference sequence). The CDR3 DNA reads as TGTGCCAGCAAAACTTCGAGGGAAACGGTGGAAAAACTGTTTTTT. Protein sequence: CASKTSRETVEKLFF. The complete variable domain, with remaining parts taken from reference TRBV27 and TRBJ1-4, reads EAQVTQNPRYLITVTGKKLTVTCSQNMNHEYMSWYRQDPGLGLRQIYYSMNVEVTDKGDVPEGYKVSRKEKRNFPLILESPSPNQTSLYFCASKTSRETVEKLFFGSGTQLSVL.